Listed below are T cell receptor beta chains from one sample, sequenced in a study of control samples from healthy donors and cancer patients. Assay used: immunoSEQ multiplex PCR; TCRdb lists only in-frame clones, some missing. Here the sample spans some 120,000 clones, 87% being singletons. Sequenced input: blood. The origin of the receptors is a man in his thirties or forties in good health. CDR3s include the opening cysteine and the closing phenylalanine or tryptophan. D genes are given only for firm matches.

j_call d_call v_call cdr3_aa cdr3_nt
TRBJ1-4 NA TRBV5-4 CASSPGGTVYEKLFF TGTGCCAGCAGTCCTGGGGGGACCGTCTATGAAAAACTGTTTTTT
TRBJ1-4 NA TRBV15 CATSGDTFATNEKLFF TGTGCCACCAGCGGGGACACTTTCGCAACTAATGAAAAACTGTTTTTT
TRBJ1-4 NA TRBV18 CASSLFDGWGDEKLFF TGTGCCAGCTCACTTTTTGACGGATGGGGGGATGAAAAACTGTTTTTT
TRBJ1-5 TRBD1 TRBV30 CASGGTGVQPQHF TGTGCCTCTGGGGGGACAGGCGTACAGCCCCAGCATTTT
TRBJ1-2 TRBD1 TRBV19 CASSIRGGQGAGYTF TGTGCCAGTAGTATTCGCGGGGGACAGGGAGCCGGCTACACCTTC
TRBJ1-2 NA TRBV7-2 CASSKSYGYTF TGTGCCAGCAGTAAGAGCTATGGCTACACCTTC
TRBJ2-3 TRBD2 TRBV7-3 CASSPYSGGQADTQYF TGTGCCAGCAGCCCTTATAGCGGGGGGCAGGCAGATACGCAGTATTTT
TRBJ1-1 NA TRBV9 CASLVGGRPGWLPFRGEAFF TGTGCCAGCCTCGTGGGAGGGAGACCGGGATGGCTTCCGTTTCGTGGTGAAGCTTTCTTT
TRBJ2-5 TRBD1 TRBV12-3/TRBV12-4 CASRTGGAETQYF TGTGCCAGCAGGACAGGGGGCGCGGAGACCCAGTACTTC
TRBJ1-5 NA TRBV20-1 CSAGNRAQHF TGCAGTGCTGGGAACAGGGCCCAGCATTTT
TRBJ1-1 NA TRBV7-3 CASSLQANTEAFF TGTGCCAGCAGCTTACAAGCGAACACTGAAGCTTTCTTT
TRBJ2-3 NA TRBV7-2 CASSPRESTDTQYF TGTGCCAGCAGCCCCCGGGAAAGCACAGATACGCAGTATTTT
TRBJ1-5 TRBD1 TRBV20-1 CSASPRGTYSNQPQHF TGCAGTGCTAGTCCCAGGGGGACATATAGCAATCAGCCCCAGCATTTT
TRBJ1-6 NA TRBV30 CAWIGGGNSPLHF TGTGCCTGGATCGGCGGTGGTAATTCACCCCTCCACTTT
TRBJ1-1 TRBD1 TRBV27 CASSWKHHGTVNTEAFF TGTGCCAGCAGTTGGAAGCATCACGGGACAGTGAACACTGAAGCTTTCTTT
TRBJ2-7 TRBD2 TRBV30 CAWGLASSYEQYF TGTGCCTGGGGACTAGCAAGTAGCTACGAGCAGTACTTC
TRBJ1-1 NA TRBV7-9 CASSPGQLNTEAFF TGTGCCAGCAGCCCCGGACAGCTGAACACTGAAGCTTTCTTT
TRBJ1-2 TRBD1 TRBV5-1 CASSRDRDPYGYTF TGCGCCAGCAGCCGGGACAGGGATCCCTATGGCTACACCTTC
TRBJ1-5 TRBD1 TRBV7-2 CASSLVDRGDQPQHF TGTGCCAGCAGCTTAGTTGACAGGGGAGATCAGCCCCAGCATTTT
TRBJ2-3 NA TRBV4-1 CASSQRWGRTDTQYF TGCGCCAGCAGCCAAAGGTGGGGTAGGACAGATACGCAGTATTTT